This T cell receptor (beta chain) was sequenced for a study of CD8+CD57+ T cells in acquired aplastic anemia. Overall study context: Average DNA yield from sorted CD4+ and CD8+ cells was around 3.2 ug. Healthy donors averaged roughly 11 million reads for CD4+ cells.

The V gene's germline CDR1 is SNHLY and CDR2 FYNNEI. CDR3 size: 14 residues. The V end lost 7 bases, the J end lost 2 bases, and 14 bases lay between the germline ends. This clonotype has a count of ten or more. CDR3 and TCR beta VDJ profiling relied on genomic DNA as the template. TCRdb fed the reads into MiXCR, producing one record per CDR3 protein. The data contain just over 400,000 distinct CDR3 sequences, roughly 64% of them singletons. The chain combines TRBV2 with TRBJ1-2; D may be TRBD1 (6 bases). Sequencing used sorted CD4+, CD8+, or CD8+CD57+ T cells (not recorded which) from PBMCs. The clonotype was recovered from a human donor in good health, serving as a control. The CDR3 bases are TGTGCCAGCAACGTCGGGGGCTCCAACTATGGCTACACCTTC. Residues: CASNVGGSNYGYTF.